These T cell receptor beta chains were read from a single sample in a study of cytomegalovirus exposure and HLA in healthy donors. The repertoire was sequenced with immunoSEQ multiplex PCR; TCRdb's copy has only in-frame clones and lacks some. The sample includes under 150,000 clones, around four fifths seen only once; the top ten take 1.4% to 1.5%. The sequenced sample was PBMCs. These receptors came from a woman aged 30 to 39 in good health and CMV-seronegative. The CDR3 runs from the conserved cysteine through the conserved F or W. A D gene is named only where the DNA matches it firmly. A clone size is listed for some rows: how often the clone was seen (once, few, many), or a class if it is expanded.

TRBJ2-5	TRBD1	TRBV7-9	-	TGTGCCAGCAGCCCAGGGGGCGGTAGTGAGACCCAGTACTTC	CASSPGGGSETQYF
TRBJ1-2	-	TRBV2	-	TGTGCCAGCAGAGTCGGGGGTGATGGCTACACCTTC	CASRVGGDGYTF
TRBJ2-2	-	TRBV6-1	-	TGTGCCAGCAGTGAGGGCCGGAACACCGGGGAGCTGTTTTTT	CASSEGRNTGELFF
TRBJ1-2	TRBD1	TRBV5-1	few	TGCGCCAGCAGTTCCGCCGGGACAGGGGCGGACTATGGCTACACCTTC	CASSSAGTGADYGYTF
TRBJ2-1	-	TRBV7-2	-	TGTGCCAGCAGCTCTAGCACAGACTACAATGAGCAGTTCTTC	CASSSSTDYNEQFF
TRBJ1-6	-	TRBV9	-	TGTGCCAGCAGCGTAGCACAGGGTAATTCACCCCTCCACTTT	CASSVAQGNSPLHF
TRBJ2-2	-	TRBV4-1	-	TGCGCCAGCAGCCGACGGACTGGATTCACCGGGGAGCTGTTTTTT	CASSRRTGFTGELFF
TRBJ2-5	-	TRBV27	-	TGTGCCAGCAGTACACTGGGGGGTGCGGGGACCCAGTACTTC	CASSTLGGAGTQYF
TRBJ2-2	-	TRBV2	-	TGTGCCAGCAGTGTCAAACTGAACACCGGGGAGCTGTTTTTT	CASSVKLNTGELFF
TRBJ1-4	TRBD1	TRBV2	-	TGTGCCAGCAGCGAACAGGGGCTTGGGGAAAAACTGTTTTTT	CASSEQGLGEKLFF
TRBJ2-6	-	TRBV5-1	-	TGCGCCAGCAGCTTGGTGGCAGGGACTGGGGCCAACGTCCTGACTTTC	CASSLVAGTGANVLTF
TRBJ2-3	TRBD1	TRBV9	-	TGTGCCAGCAGCTTCAGACAGGGGGCAGGAACAGATACGCAGTATTTT	CASSFRQGAGTDTQYF
TRBJ1-2	-	TRBV5-1	-	TGCGCCAGCAGCTTGGCCTGGGAGGGTCCTACCTATGGCTACACCTTC	CASSLAWEGPTYGYTF
TRBJ1-4	-	TRBV6-1	-	TGTGCCAGCTCCAAAAATGAAAAACTGTTTTTT	CASSKNEKLFF
TRBJ2-7	TRBD2	TRBV5-1	-	TGCGCCAGCAGCTCGGGACTAGCGTTGTCCTACGAGCAGTACTTC	CASSSGLALSYEQYF
TRBJ1-2	TRBD1	TRBV27	once	TGTGCCAGCAGTGGGCGATTGGGACAGGGCTATGGCTACACCTTC	CASSGRLGQGYGYTF
TRBJ2-5	-	TRBV7-3	-	TGTGCCAGCAGCTTAAGCAGGTTGGAGACCCAGTACTTC	CASSLSRLETQYF
TRBJ1-2	TRBD1	TRBV6-5	-	TGTGCCAGCGCCGGGACAGCCATTAACTATGGCTACACCTTC	CASAGTAINYGYTF
TRBJ1-1	-	TRBV10-3	-	TGTGCCATCAGCCAGACAGGACAAGACACTGAAGCTTTCTTT	CAISQTGQDTEAFF
TRBJ1-3	-	TRBV15	-	TGTGCCACCAGCCGAGGGAGGGGATCTGGAAACACCATATATTTT	CATSRGRGSGNTIYF
TRBJ1-2	-	TRBV7-2	-	TGTGCCAGCACCGCTTACGGGGTGGCCTATGGCTACACCTTC	CASTAYGVAYGYTF
TRBJ2-2	TRBD1	TRBV5-1	-	TGCGCCAGCAGAAGACAGGGTGGGAACACCGGGGAGCTGTTTTTT	CASRRQGGNTGELFF
TRBJ1-6	-	TRBV6-5	-	TGTGCCAGCAGCCAAAACCCGGACATTTCACCCCTCCACTTT	CASSQNPDISPLHF
TRBJ1-3	-	TRBV10-1	few	TGCGCCAGCAGACAGAGTCCTGGAAACACCATATATTTT	CASRQSPGNTIYF
TRBJ2-7	TRBD1	TRBV5-6	-	TGTGCCAGCAGCGGACCCGGGACAGGCTCCTACGAGCAGTACTTC	CASSGPGTGSYEQYF
TRBJ1-2	-	TRBV5-1	-	TGCGCCAGCAGCTTGAGGGGACTGGGGGGCTACACCTTC	CASSLRGLGGYTF
TRBJ1-6	-	TRBV19	-	TGTGCCAGTAGATTCAGGGTTGGTGATTCACCCCTCCACTTT	CASRFRVGDSPLHF
TRBJ1-6	-	TRBV12-5	few	TGTGCTAGTGGTTACAACGAAAATTCACCCCTCCACTTT	CASGYNENSPLHF
TRBJ2-6	-	TRBV5-1	-	TGCGCCAGCAGTTCGGGACGGGACTTCTCTGGGGCCAACGTCCTGACTTTC	CASSSGRDFSGANVLTF
TRBJ1-2	-	TRBV6-5	-	TGTGCCACCAGGGAGTATGGCTACACCTTC	CATREYGYTF
TRBJ2-6	-	TRBV5-1	once	TGCGCCAGCAGCTTGGCGGGCAGGGCTGGGGCCAACGTCCTGACTTTC	CASSLAGRAGANVLTF
TRBJ1-1	TRBD1	TRBV2	few	TGTGCCAGCACCGGGACAGGGAGGACTGAAGCTTTCTTT	CASTGTGRTEAFF
TRBJ2-3	-	TRBV5-1	-	TGCGCCAGCACACCCACGGAGCGGGTCACAGATACGCAGTATTTT	CASTPTERVTDTQYF
TRBJ1-6	-	TRBV2	-	TGTGCCAGCAGTGGACAGGTCGGGAATTCACCCCTCCACTTT	CASSGQVGNSPLHF
TRBJ2-7	-	TRBV9	-	TGTGCCAGCAGCCCCCGGGACACTCCCTACGAGCAGTACTTC	CASSPRDTPYEQYF
TRBJ1-2	TRBD1	TRBV29-1	once	TGCAGCGTTCCCTTAGCGGGACAGGGGAACTATGGCTACACCTTC	CSVPLAGQGNYGYTF
TRBJ2-7	TRBD2	TRBV9	-	TGTGCCAGCAGCGTAGGGCTAGCGGGGACTAACTCCTACGAGCAGTACTTC	CASSVGLAGTNSYEQYF
TRBJ1-1	TRBD1	TRBV5-1	-	TGCGCCAGTACTCTACAGGGGCTCGGGAACACTGAAGCTTTCTTT	CASTLQGLGNTEAFF
TRBJ1-2	-	TRBV28	-	TGTGCCAGCAGGACACAACAGGGCCATGGCTACACCTTC	CASRTQQGHGYTF
TRBJ2-5	-	TRBV11-2	few	TGTGCCAGCAGCAGTAACCCCGGGGGGCCGACCCAGTACTTC	CASSSNPGGPTQYF
TRBJ1-6	-	TRBV23-1	-	TGCGCCAGCAGTCAGGGCCATTGGGAGTTTGCTTCACCCCTCCACTTT	CASSQGHWEFASPLHF